Described below is a single TCR beta chain sequence and its context. This clonotype was counted at least ten times. Its antigen is unknown. There are no base qualities to consult, and no much larger clone falls within one base. The sample belongs to a study of blood T cells in healthy people across ages (dated by TCRdb to 2015 to 2017). Regarding the study in general: In model experiments, template switching captured about one uniquely barcoded TCR beta cDNA molecule for every two T cells. Age-related changes in TCR beta repertoire diversity were measured in the study by deep sequencing normalized with unique cDNA molecular identifiers. Donors were grouped into four age groups: young (average roughly 15 years), middle-aged (39), aged (roughly 67) and long-lived (around 80). Donors of different ages were randomly distributed across sequencing lanes to avoid experimental bias. For two donors (one aged 18 to 30 and one aged 80 or older), the study analyzed two additional independent replicas of 1 million unique cDNA reads from the same blood draw.

The donors were roughly 38 Caucasian individuals from Russia, aged roughly 6 to 100 years, who were systemically healthy. About 10 milliliters of peripheral blood were collected from each donor into EDTA-treated Vacutainer tubes. Ficoll-Paque density-gradient centrifugation was used to isolate PBMCs, with at least 6 million obtained per sample. Trizol reagent was used to extract total RNA from PBMCs, with at least 6 micrograms per sample. The percentages of naive CD45RAhigh/CD27high T cells were determined by flow cytometry on a PBMC aliquot from every donor. Overall results and qualifications from the work: Estimates of total diversity from one million sequenced T cells were regarded as lower bounds and underestimates. Donor CMV infection status was unknown, potentially confounding age-related changes in expanded clonotypes. Observed TCR beta diversity per million T cells fell roughly linearly with age, and a significant reduction was already apparent by age around 36. A strong correlation was found between observed TCR beta diversity and the percentage of naive T cells measured by flow cytometry. Since profiling was done on bulk unsorted PBMCs, naive and antigen-experienced compartments could not be conclusively compared. The long-lived group showed more naive CD4+ T cells, fewer expanded clones and increased TCR diversity than the aged group, suggesting age selection.

From a lookup of the germline V gene, CDR1 and CDR2 are MNHEY and SVGEGT. The CDR3 holds 15 amino acids from the cysteine to the phenylalanine. Only the CDR3 region is kept as DNA, spanning 45 bases read in frame from base 1. Relative to germline, V is 5 bases shorter and J is 7 bases shorter, with 18 bases between their ends. The library came from 5' RACE. The sequencing machine was an Illumina HiSeq 2500. A second PCR of about 7 to 12 cycles was performed with a sample-barcoded 5' primer and a J-beta primer mix. A unique molecular identifier was introduced onto each TCR beta cDNA molecule by a template-switch 5' adaptor carrying 12 random nucleotides. Each sample yielded at least 2.5 million CDR3-containing paired-end reads. First-strand cDNA was synthesized from all RNA with the Mint cDNA synthesis kit, primed by a TRBC-specific oligonucleotide. Following uracil-DNA glycosylase treatment, a first 18-cycle PCR with universal primers M1SS and BC2_uni_R was performed on all cDNA. Per the source publication's procedure: Each sample was normalized by randomly selecting 1 million high-quality reads, each carrying a distinct molecular identifier. Reads sharing molecular identifiers were discarded rather than binned into consensus sequences. CDR3 identification, clonotype clustering and error correction used MiTCR with a Q25 quality threshold and the strictest error-elimination algorithm. A nonparametric unseen species model with Euler transformation was used to estimate lower-bound total TCR beta diversity. TCRdb took the public reads, trimmed them with fastp at Q25, ran MiXCR for clone calling and kept in-frame beta chains. Records with the same CDR3 protein are collapsed into one entry carrying the most frequent genes and DNA. The V and J calls and clone size are TCRdb's, not the authors'. This sample gives roughly 640,000 distinct CDR3 sequences in total; about 30% of them show up just once. The ten largest clones capture around 16% of the sample.

The sequencing input was blood. This receptor chain uses TRBV6-2 or TRBV6-3 and TRBJ1-5; the D region possibly corresponds to TRBD1 (6 bases align). This receptor was identified in an elderly woman in good health. This receptor carries the CDR3 CASSPSGGRAQPQHF. The DNA is TGTGCCAGCAGTCCGTCGGGGGGGCGGGCGCAGCCCCAGCATTTT.